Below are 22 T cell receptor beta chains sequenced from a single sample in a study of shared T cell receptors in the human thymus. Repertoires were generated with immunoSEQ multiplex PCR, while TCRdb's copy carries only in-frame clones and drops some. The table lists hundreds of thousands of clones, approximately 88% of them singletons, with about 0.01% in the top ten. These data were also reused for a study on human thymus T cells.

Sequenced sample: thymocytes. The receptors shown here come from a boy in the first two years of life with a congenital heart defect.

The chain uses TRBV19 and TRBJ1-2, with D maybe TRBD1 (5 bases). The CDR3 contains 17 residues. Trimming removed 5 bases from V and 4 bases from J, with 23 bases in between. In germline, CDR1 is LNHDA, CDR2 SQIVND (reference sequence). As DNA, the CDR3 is TGTGCCAGTAGTCCGGAGGGCGCGGACAACTTCCCCTATGGCTACACCTTC. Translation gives CASSPEGADNFPYGYTF.

The CDR3 nucleotides are TGTGCTAGTGGTTTGGAGGGGGGGAGACCCTACGAGCAGTACTTC. This encodes CASGLEGGRPYEQYF. V usage is TRBV12-5 and J usage is TRBJ2-7; TRBD2 is a possible D gene (7 bases). The CDR3 is 15 amino acids. The V end lost 1 base, the J end lost 2 bases, and 12 bases lay between the germline ends. Germline assignment: CDR1 LGHNT and CDR2 FRNRAP.

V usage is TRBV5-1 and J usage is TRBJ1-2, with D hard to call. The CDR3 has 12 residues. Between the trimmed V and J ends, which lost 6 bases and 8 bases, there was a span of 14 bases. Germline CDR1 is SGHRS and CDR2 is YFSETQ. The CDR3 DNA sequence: TGCGCCAGCAAGAGGAGGTCGGAAGGCTACACCTTC. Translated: CASKRRSEGYTF.

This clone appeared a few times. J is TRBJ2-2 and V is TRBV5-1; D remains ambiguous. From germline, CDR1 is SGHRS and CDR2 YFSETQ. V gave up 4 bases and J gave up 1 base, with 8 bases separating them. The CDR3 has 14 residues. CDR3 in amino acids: CASSDLLNTGELFF. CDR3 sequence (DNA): TGCGCCAGCAGCGACTTATTGAACACCGGGGAGCTGTTTTTT.

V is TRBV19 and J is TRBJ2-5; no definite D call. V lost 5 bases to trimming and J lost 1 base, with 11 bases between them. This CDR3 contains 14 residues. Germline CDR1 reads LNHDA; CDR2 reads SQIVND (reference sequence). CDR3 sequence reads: CASSPWASQETQYF. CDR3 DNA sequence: TGTGCCAGTAGTCCTTGGGCCTCCCAAGAGACCCAGTACTTC.

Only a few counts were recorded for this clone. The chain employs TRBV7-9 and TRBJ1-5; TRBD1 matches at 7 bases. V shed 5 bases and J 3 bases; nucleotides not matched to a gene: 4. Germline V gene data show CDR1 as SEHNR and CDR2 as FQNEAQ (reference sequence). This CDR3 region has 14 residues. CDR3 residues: CASSRTGYNQPQHF. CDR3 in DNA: TGTGCCAGCAGCCGGACAGGTTACAATCAGCCCCAGCATTTT.

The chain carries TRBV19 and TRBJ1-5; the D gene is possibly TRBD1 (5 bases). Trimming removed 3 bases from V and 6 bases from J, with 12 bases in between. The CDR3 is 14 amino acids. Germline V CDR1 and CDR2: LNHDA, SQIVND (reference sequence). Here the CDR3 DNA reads TGTGCCAGTAGTATGGGGATAGGGGTTCAGCCCCAGCATTTT. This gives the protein CASSMGIGVQPQHF.

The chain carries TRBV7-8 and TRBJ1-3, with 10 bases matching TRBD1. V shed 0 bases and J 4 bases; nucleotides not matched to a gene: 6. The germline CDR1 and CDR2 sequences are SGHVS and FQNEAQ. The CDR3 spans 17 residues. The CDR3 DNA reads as TGTGCCAGCAGCTTAGCGGGGGACAGGGGTTCAGGAAACACCATATATTTT. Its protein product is CASSLAGDRGSGNTIYF.

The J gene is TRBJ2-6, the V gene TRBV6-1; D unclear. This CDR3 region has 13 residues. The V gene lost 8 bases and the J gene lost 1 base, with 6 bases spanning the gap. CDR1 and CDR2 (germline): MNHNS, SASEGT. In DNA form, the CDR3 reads TGTGCCAGCTCACAGTCTGGGGCCAACGTCCTGACTTTC. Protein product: CASSQSGANVLTF.

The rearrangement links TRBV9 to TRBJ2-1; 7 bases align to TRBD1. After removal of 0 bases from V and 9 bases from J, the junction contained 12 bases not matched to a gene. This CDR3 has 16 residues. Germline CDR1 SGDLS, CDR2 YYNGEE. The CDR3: CASSVGSGQPMGEQFF. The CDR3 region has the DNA TGTGCCAGCAGCGTAGGGTCGGGACAGCCCATGGGTGAGCAGTTCTTC.

CDR3 coding DNA: TGTGCCAGCAGTTACTGGAACAGGGGGCGATTGGACGAGCAGTACTTC. Translation gives CASSYWNRGRLDEQYF. V and J are TRBV6-6 and TRBJ2-7, with TRBD1 matching 9 bases. This CDR3 has 16 amino acids. Germline V CDR1 and CDR2: MNHNY, SVGAGI (reference sequence). V shed 1 base, J shed 5 bases, and the junction held 9 bases outside the gene matches.

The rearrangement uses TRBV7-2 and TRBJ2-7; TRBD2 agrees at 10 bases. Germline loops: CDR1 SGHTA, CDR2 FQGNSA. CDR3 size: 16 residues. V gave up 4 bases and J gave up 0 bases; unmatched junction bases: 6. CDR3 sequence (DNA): TGTGCCAGCAGCTCCGGACTAGCGGAGTTCTCCTACGAGCAGTACTTC. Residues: CASSSGLAEFSYEQYF. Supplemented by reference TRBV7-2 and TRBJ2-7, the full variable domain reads GAGVSQSPSNKVTEKGKDVELRCDPISGHTALYWYRQSLGQGLEFLIYFQGNSAPDKSGLPSDRFSAERTGGSVSTLTIQRTQQEDSAVYLCASSSGLAEFSYEQYFGPGTRLTVT.

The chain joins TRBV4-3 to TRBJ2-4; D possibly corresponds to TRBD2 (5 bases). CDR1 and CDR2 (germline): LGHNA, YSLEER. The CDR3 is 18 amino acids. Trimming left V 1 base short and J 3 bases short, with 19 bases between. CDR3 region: CASSQAQGLREGKNIQYF. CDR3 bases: TGCGCCAGCAGCCAAGCTCAAGGACTCCGAGAGGGCAAAAACATTCAGTACTTC.

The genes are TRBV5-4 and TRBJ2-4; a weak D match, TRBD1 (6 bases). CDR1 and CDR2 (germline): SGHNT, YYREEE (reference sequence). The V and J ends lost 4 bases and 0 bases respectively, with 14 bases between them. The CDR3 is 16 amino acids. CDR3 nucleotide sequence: TGTGCCAGCAGCGCCAGGACAGTCCTAGCCAAAAACATTCAGTACTTC. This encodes CASSARTVLAKNIQYF.

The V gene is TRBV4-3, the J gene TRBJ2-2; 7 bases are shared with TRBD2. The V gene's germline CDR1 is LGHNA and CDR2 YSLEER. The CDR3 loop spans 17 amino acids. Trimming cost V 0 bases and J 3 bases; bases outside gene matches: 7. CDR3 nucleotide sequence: TGCGCCAGCAGCCAAGATCGGTTGGGAGGGGACACCGGGGAGCTGTTTTTT. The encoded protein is CASSQDRLGGDTGELFF.

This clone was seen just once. CDR3: CAWRGGLPPGTSGSSYNEQFF. Here the CDR3 DNA reads TGTGCCTGGAGGGGCGGACTACCTCCCGGGACTAGCGGGAGCTCCTACAATGAGCAGTTCTTC. The chain carries TRBV30 and TRBJ2-1; 14 bases fit TRBD2. CDR1 is GTSNPN and CDR2 is SVGIG in the germline V gene (reference sequence). Trimming at V came to 3 bases and at J to 0 bases, leaving 16 bases not matched to a gene. CDR3 size: 21 residues.

As DNA, the CDR3 is TGTGCCAGCAGCCCCCGTCCCGGGACAGGGACCTACGAGCAGTACTTC. Its protein is CASSPRPGTGTYEQYF. The rearrangement joins TRBV7-9 to TRBJ2-7, with 9 bases identical to TRBD1. V gave up 5 bases and J gave up 2 bases; unmatched junction bases: 10. Germline-derived CDR1 and CDR2 are SEHNR and FQNEAQ (reference sequence). The CDR3 totals 16 residues.

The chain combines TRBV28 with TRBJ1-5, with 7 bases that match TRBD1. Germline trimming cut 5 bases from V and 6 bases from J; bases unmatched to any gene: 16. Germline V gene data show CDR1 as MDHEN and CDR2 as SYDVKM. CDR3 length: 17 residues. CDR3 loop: CASSLGFRQGDGQPQHF. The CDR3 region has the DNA TGTGCCAGCAGTCTAGGATTTCGACAGGGCGACGGTCAGCCCCAGCATTTT.

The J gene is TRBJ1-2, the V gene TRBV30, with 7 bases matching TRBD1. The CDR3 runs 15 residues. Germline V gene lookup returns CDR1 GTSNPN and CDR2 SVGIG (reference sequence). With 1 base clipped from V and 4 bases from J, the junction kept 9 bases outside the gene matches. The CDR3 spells CAWSGAWTGFYGYTF. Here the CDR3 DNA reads TGTGCCTGGAGTGGGGCCTGGACAGGCTTCTATGGCTACACCTTC.

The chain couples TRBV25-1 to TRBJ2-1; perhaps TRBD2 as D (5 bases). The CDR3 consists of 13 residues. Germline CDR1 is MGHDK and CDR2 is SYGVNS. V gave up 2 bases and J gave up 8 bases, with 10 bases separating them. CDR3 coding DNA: TGTGCCAGCAGTGAACCCCTGAGGGATGAGCAGTTCTTC. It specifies CASSEPLRDEQFF. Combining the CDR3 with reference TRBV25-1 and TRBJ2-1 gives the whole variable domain EADIYQTPRYLVIGTGKKITLECSQTMGHDKMYWYQQDPGMELHLIHYSYGVNSTEKGDLSSESTVSRIRTEHFPLTLESARPSHTSQYLCASSEPLRDEQFFGPGTRLTVL.

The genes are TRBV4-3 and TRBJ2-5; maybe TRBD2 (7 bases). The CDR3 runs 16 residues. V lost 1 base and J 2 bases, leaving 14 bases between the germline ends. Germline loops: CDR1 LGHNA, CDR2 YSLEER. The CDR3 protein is CASSQVGRGAQETQYF. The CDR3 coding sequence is TGCGCCAGCAGCCAAGTAGGACGGGGGGCACAAGAGACCCAGTACTTC.

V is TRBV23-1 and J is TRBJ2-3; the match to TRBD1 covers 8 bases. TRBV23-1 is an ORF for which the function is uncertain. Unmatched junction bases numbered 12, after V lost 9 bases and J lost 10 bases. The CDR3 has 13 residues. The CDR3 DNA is TGCGCCAGAGGACAGGGTACAGTTAGTGCGCAGTATTTT. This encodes CARGQGTVSAQYF.